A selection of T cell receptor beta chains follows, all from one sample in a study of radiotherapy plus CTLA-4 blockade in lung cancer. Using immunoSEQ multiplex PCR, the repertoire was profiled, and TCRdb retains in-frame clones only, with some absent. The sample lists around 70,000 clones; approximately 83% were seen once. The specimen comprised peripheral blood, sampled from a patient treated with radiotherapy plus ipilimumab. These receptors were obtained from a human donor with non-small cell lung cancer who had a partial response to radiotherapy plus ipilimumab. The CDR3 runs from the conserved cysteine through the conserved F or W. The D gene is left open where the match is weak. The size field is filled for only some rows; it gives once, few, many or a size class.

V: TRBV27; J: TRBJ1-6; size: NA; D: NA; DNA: TGTGCCAGCAGTTTACAGGCTAGCACCTATAATTCACCCCTCCACTTT; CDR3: CASSLQASTYNSPLHF
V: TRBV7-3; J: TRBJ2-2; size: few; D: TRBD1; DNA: TGTGCCAGCAGACCCGGGACAGGGTACACCGGGGAGCTGTTTTTT; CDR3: CASRPGTGYTGELFF
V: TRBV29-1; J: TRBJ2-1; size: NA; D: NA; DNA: TGCAGCACCTTGACAGCACCTAATGAGCAGTTCTTC; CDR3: CSTLTAPNEQFF
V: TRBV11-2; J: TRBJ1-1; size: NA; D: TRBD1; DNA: TGTGCCAGCAGCCCCCGGACAGGGGGCGAGACTGAAGCTTTCTTT; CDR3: CASSPRTGGETEAFF
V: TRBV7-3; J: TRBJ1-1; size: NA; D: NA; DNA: TGTGCCAGCTCCATACGGAGAGACACTGAAGCTTTCTTT; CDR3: CASSIRRDTEAFF
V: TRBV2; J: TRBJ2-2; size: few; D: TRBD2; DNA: TGTGCCAGCAGACGACAGACTAGCGGGAGGGGTAACGGGGAGCTGTTTTTT; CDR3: CASRRQTSGRGNGELFF
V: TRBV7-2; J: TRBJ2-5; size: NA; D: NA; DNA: TGTGCCAGCAGCTCCAGGGTTGTTAGCGAGACCCAGTACTTC; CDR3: CASSSRVVSETQYF
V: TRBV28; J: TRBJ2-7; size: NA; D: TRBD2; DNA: TGTGCCAGCAGGCCTAGCGGGAGCTCTAACGAGCAGTACTTC; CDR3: CASRPSGSSNEQYF
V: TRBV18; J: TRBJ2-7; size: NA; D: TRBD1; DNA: TGTGCCAGCTCTCCCGGGACAGGGGACTACGAGCAGTACTTC; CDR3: CASSPGTGDYEQYF
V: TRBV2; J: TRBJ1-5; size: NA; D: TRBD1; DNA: TGTGCCAGCAGCCCTATCGGGGACAGGAAATTTGCCAATCAGCCCCAGCATTTT; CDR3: CASSPIGDRKFANQPQHF
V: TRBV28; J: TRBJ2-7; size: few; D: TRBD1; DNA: TGTGCCAGCAGCAGACAGGGGACCTACGAGCAGTACTTC; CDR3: CASSRQGTYEQYF
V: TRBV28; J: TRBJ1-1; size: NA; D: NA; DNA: TGTGCCAGCCAGAGCGGGGGAGACAGCCCGAACACTGAAGCTTTCTTT; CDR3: CASQSGGDSPNTEAFF
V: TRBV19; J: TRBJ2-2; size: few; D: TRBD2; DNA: TGTGCCAGTAGTACCCCCCGGACTAGCGGCACCGGGGAGCTGTTTTTT; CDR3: CASSTPRTSGTGELFF
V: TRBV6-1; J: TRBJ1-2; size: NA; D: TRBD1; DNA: TGTGCCAGCAGTGTTGGGGGGACAGACGGCTATGGCTACACCTTC; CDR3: CASSVGGTDGYGYTF
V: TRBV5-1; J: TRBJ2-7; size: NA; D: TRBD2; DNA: TGCGCCAGCAGCCTGGGACTAGCGGGAGACGAAGAGCAGTACTTC; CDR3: CASSLGLAGDEEQYF
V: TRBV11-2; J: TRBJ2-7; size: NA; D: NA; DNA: TGTGCCAGCAGCTTGGCGGGGGCCGGCGAGCAGTACTTC; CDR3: CASSLAGAGEQYF
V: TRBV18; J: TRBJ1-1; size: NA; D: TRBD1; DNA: TGTGCCAGCTCATCTACAGGGGCGAGGGACACTGAAGCTTTCTTT; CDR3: CASSSTGARDTEAFF
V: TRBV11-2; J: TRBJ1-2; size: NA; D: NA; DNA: TGTGCCAGCGCCCGGGGAGGCAACTATGGCTACACCTTC; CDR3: CASARGGNYGYTF
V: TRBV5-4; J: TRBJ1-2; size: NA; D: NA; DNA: TGTGCCAGCAGCCCGGACAGAGTGGACTCCTATGGCTACACCTTC; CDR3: CASSPDRVDSYGYTF
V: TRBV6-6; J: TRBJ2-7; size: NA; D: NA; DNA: TGTGCCAGCAGTTACAACCTCGGCGGGGAGGCCTACGAGCAGTACTTC; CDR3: CASSYNLGGEAYEQYF
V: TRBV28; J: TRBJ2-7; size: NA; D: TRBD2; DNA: TGTGCCAGCAGTTTAACTAGCGGGAGTAGGTACGAGCAGTACTTC; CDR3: CASSLTSGSRYEQYF
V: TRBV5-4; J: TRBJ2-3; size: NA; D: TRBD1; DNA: TGTGCCAGCAGCTTGGCCAAGGACAGGAGCACAGATACGCAGTATTTT; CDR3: CASSLAKDRSTDTQYF
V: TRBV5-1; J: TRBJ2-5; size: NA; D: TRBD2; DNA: TGCGCCAGCAGCACGGGACTAGCGGGAGCGGGAGAGACCCAGTACTTC; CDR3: CASSTGLAGAGETQYF
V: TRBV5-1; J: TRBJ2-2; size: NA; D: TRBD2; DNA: TGCGCCAGCAGCTTGAAAGCGGGAGAAGGCGGGGAGCTGTTTTTT; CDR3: CASSLKAGEGGELFF
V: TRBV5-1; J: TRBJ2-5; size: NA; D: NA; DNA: TGCGCCAGCAGCTTGTGGAGTCTCTTAGAGACCCAGTACTTC; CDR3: CASSLWSLLETQYF
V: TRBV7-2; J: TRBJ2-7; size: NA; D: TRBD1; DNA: TGTGCCAGCAGCTTAGCAGCCCAGGGGGCTGGTGAGCAGTACTTC; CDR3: CASSLAAQGAGEQYF
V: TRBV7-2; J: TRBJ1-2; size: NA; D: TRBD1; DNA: TGTGCCAGCAGCGTGGGACAGGGGAGGGGCTACACCTTC; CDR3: CASSVGQGRGYTF
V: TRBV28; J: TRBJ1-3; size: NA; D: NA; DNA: TGTGCCAGCAGTTTTCGGGGGGCTGGAAACACCATATATTTT; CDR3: CASSFRGAGNTIYF